The 6 T cell receptor beta chains below were found in one sample sequenced in a study of Tregs in tolerant kidney transplant recipients. Profiled with immunoSEQ multiplex PCR; TCRdb holds only in-frame clones, not every one. The sample spans about 30,000 clones; the ten largest clones claim over 13%. Here the sequenced sample was CD8+ T cells from blood, taken before the transplant. These receptors came from a human donor who received a combined kidney and bone marrow transplant.

As for this clone: The read finishes 3 residues shy of the CDR3 end, and the germline J gene is used to complete it. J is TRBJ2-7 and V is TRBV29-1; D gene unclear. Trimming shortened V by 1 base and J by 6 bases, and 10 bases separated the two germline ends. Germline assignment: CDR1 SQVTM and CDR2 ANQGSEA. This CDR3 is 12 amino acids long. The CDR3 DNA, read in part, is TGCAGCGTTGAAGGAGACTCCCTCGAG. It codes for CSVEGDSLE. The entire CDR3 sequence reads CSVEGDSLEQYF.

Remarks on this clone: The CDR3 end is not reached by the read, which stops 3 residues before it; the germline J gene fills it in. The chain has TRBV7-6 and TRBJ2-1, with TRBD2 identical over 13 bases. Germline-derived CDR1 and CDR2 are SGHVS and FNYEAQ. Losses at the gene ends were 1 base for V and 4 bases for J; bases not matched to a gene: 4. CDR3 length equals 17 residues. The CDR3 bases that were read are TGTGCCAGCAGCTTAGGGACTAGCGGGAGAACATACAATGAG. Translating it yields CASSLGTSGRTYNE. The CDR3, in full, reads CASSLGTSGRTYNEQFF.

With respect to this clone: Read sequence stops 3 residues before the CDR3 end, and the germline J gene provides the missing end. V and J are TRBV6-2 or TRBV6-3 and TRBJ2-5; 10 nucleotides align to TRBD2. The CDR3 has 14 residues. CDR1 and CDR2 (germline): MNHEY, SVGEGT. J lost 4 bases, V lost 7 bases, and 6 bases had no gene match. The CDR3 protein is CASTSGREGETQYF. The CDR3 DNA, read in part, is TGTGCCAGCACCAGCGGGAGGGAGGGAGAGACC.

Of note for this clone: Germline and junction disagree at one end, which may indicate a read error. CDR3 loop: CSAPYRAYSDNEQFF. CDR3 bases read: TGCAGTGCACCATACAGGGCCTACTCCGACAATGAG. The genes are TRBV20-1 and TRBJ2-1, with a weak D call TRBD1 (6 bases). The read ends 3 residues early relative to the CDR3; the germline J gene fills the gap. Germline-derived CDR1 and CDR2 are DFQATT and SNEGSKA (reference sequence). The CDR3 contains 15 residues.

A remark on this clone: The CDR3 extends 3 residues past the end of the read, so its final part is completed from the germline J gene. The chain carries TRBV20-1 and TRBJ2-7, with 7 bases fitting TRBD1. This CDR3 is 13 amino acids long. J gave up 2 bases and V 4 bases, and 5 bases lay outside the gene matches. The germline V gene has CDR1 DFQATT and CDR2 SNEGSKA (reference sequence). The covered CDR3 bases are TGCAGTGCTAAAGACGACAGGGCCTACGAG. Amino acid sequence: CSAKDDRAYE. Given in full, the CDR3 is CSAKDDRAYEQYF.

To note about this clone: Read coverage stops 3 residues before the CDR3 terminus; the germline J gene supplies the remainder. The chain couples TRBV5-1 to TRBJ2-5, with D maybe TRBD2 (6 bases). Germline CDR1 SGHRS, CDR2 YFSETQ. The V gene lost 4 bases and the J gene lost 4 bases, with 8 bases spanning the gap. This CDR3 comprises 12 residues. The CDR3 is CASSPRGETQYF. The DNA read from the CDR3 is TGCGCCAGCAGCCCGCGGGGAGAGACC. The variable domain in full, completed from reference TRBV5-1 and TRBJ2-5, reads KAGVTQTPRYLIKTRGQQVTLSCSPISGHRSVSWYQQTPGQGLQFLFEYFSETQRNKGNFPGRFSGRQFSNSRSEMNVSTLELGDSALYLCASSPRGETQYFGPGTRLLVL.